This T cell receptor beta chain was found in a study of Ad26.COV2.S vaccination and SARS-CoV-2 variants. V lost 6 bases to trimming and J lost 7 bases, with 9 bases between them. CDR1 WSHSY and CDR2 SAAADI come from the germline V gene. The CDR3 extends over 12 amino acids. Some clones are missing from TCRdb's copy, which holds only in-frame ones; the method was immunoSEQ multiplex PCR. The table has 350,000 to 400,000 clones, about 89% seen once. Indicated treatment: over 15 received Ad26.COV2.S at low or high dose, single or two shots; 5 received placebo; per-sample allocation not given. Samples were taken on day 63 after the first vaccine or placebo injection.

The source was peripheral blood, collected in a trial of Ad26.COV2.S vaccine versus placebo. The sequence was collected from a person between 18 and 60 years old who received the Ad26.COV2.S COVID-19 vaccine or a placebo. V is TRBV10-2 and J is TRBJ1-4; D uncertain. CDR3 sequence: CASSGSGEKLFF. The CDR3 DNA follows: TGCGCCAGCAGCGGGAGCGGTGAAAAACTGTTTTTT.